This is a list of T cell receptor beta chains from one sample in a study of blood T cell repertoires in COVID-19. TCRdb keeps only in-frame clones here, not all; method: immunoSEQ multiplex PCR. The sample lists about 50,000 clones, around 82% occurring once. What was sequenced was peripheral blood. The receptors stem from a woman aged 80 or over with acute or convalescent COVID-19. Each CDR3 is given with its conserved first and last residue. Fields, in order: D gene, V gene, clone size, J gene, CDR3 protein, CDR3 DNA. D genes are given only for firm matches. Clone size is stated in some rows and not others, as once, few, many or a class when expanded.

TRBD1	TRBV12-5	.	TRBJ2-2	CASGHHGQGNTGELFF	TGTGCTAGTGGACACCACGGACAGGGCAACACCGGGGAGCTGTTTTTT
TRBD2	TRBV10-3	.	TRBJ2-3	CAISSSAGGSIDTQYF	TGTGCCATCAGTTCCTCAGCGGGGGGGTCTATAGATACGCAGTATTTT
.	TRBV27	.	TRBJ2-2	CASSFSGNTGELFF	TGTGCCAGCAGTTTCTCCGGTAACACCGGGGAGCTGTTTTTT
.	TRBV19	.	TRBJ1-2	CASKPADGARGYGYTF	TGTGCCAGTAAGCCCGCTGACGGGGCGCGGGGCTATGGCTACACCTTC
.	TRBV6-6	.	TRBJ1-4	CASTEAGNEKLFF	TGTGCCAGCACCGAAGCGGGGAATGAAAAACTGTTTTTT
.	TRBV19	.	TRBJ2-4	CASSAQGGSNIQYF	TGTGCCAGTAGTGCCCAGGGAGGCTCGAACATTCAGTACTTC
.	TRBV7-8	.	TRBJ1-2	CASSLHGQQANYGYTF	TGTGCCAGCAGCTTACATGGACAACAGGCTAACTATGGCTACACCTTC
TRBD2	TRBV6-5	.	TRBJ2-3	CASSYSLAGITDTQYF	TGTGCCAGCAGTTACTCGTTAGCGGGGATCACAGATACGCAGTATTTT
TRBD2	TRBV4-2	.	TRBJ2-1	CASSQAPRGGSYNEQFF	TGTGCCAGCAGCCAAGCCCCTCGGGGAGGGAGTTACAATGAGCAGTTCTTC
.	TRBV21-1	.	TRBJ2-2	CASSKGSCRRGEHRGAVF	TGTGCCAGCAGCAAAGGAAGTTGTCGGCGGGGGGAACACCGGGGAGCTGTTTTT
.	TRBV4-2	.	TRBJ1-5	CASSQDRKEDSNQPQHF	TGTGCCAGCAGCCAAGATCGGAAGGAGGATAGCAATCAGCCCCAGCATTTT
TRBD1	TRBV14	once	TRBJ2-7	CASSLRRQGFYEQYF	TGTGCCAGCAGCCTAAGACGACAGGGTTTCTACGAGCAGTACTTC
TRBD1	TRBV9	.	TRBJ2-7	CASSVGQGTYEQYF	TGTGCCAGCAGCGTAGGACAGGGAACCTACGAGCAGTACTTC
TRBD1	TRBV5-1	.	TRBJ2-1	CASSYDRATYNEQFF	TGCGCCAGCAGCTACGACAGGGCGACCTACAATGAGCAGTTCTTC
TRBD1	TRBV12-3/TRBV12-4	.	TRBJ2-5	CASSLGQQETQYF	TGTGCCAGCAGTCTGGGACAGCAAGAGACCCAGTACTTC
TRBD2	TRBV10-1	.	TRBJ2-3	CASSESGLGRLTDTQYF	TGCGCCAGCAGTGAGTCGGGACTAGGGAGGTTGACAGATACGCAGTATTTT
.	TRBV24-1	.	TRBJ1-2	CAGSDLLAAVYGYTF	TGTGCCGGCAGTGATTTGTTAGCGGCCGTCTATGGCTACACCTTC
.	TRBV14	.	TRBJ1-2	CASSPGIGYTF	TGTGCCAGCAGCCCGGGTATTGGCTACACCTTC
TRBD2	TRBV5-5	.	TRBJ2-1	CASSLLLAANEQFF	TGTGCCAGCAGCTTGTTACTAGCGGCGAATGAGCAGTTCTTC
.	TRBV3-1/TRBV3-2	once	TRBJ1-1	CASSQVHGGTEAFF	TGTGCCAGCAGCCAAGTGCACGGGGGCACTGAAGCTTTCTTT
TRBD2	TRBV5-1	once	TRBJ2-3	CASSLAPLAGGTDTQYF	TGCGCCAGCAGCTTGGCGCCCCTAGCGGGGGGGACAGATACGCAGTATTTT
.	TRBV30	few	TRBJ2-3	CASTSDSLGSHF	TGTGCCTCCACCTCGGATAGCTTAGGTTCTCATTTT
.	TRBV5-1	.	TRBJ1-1	CASSFLKDTEAFF	TGCGCCAGTAGCTTCCTAAAAGACACTGAAGCTTTCTTT
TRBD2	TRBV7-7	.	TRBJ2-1	CASSRGGSSYNEQFF	TGTGCTAGCAGCCGGGGGGGTAGCTCCTACAATGAGCAGTTCTTC
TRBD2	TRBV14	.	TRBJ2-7	CASSQVLAGGYEQYF	TGTGCCAGCAGCCAAGTTTTAGCGGGGGGCTACGAGCAGTACTTC
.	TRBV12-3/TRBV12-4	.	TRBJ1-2	CASSRQENYGYTF	TGTGCCAGCAGCCGACAGGAGAACTATGGCTACACCTTC
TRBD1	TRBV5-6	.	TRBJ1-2	CASSLITGGHYGYTF	TGTGCCAGCAGCTTGATTACAGGGGGCCACTATGGCTACACCTTC
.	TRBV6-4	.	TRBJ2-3	CASRGTMTDTQYF	TGTGCCAGCAGGGGCACAATGACGGATACGCAGTATTTT
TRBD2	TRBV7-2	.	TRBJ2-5	CASSLSTSGGGKTQYF	TGTGCCAGCAGCTTATCAACTAGCGGGGGAGGAAAGACCCAGTACTTC
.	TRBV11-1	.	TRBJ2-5	CASSFNWGGRETQYF	TGTGCCAGCAGCTTTAATTGGGGGGGCAGGGAGACCCAGTACTTC
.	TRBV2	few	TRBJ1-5	CASSEAPSNQPQHF	TGTGCCAGCAGTGAAGCACCTAGTAATCAGCCCCAGCATTTT
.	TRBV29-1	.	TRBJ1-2	CSATGLANYGYTF	TGCAGCGCCACAGGACTAGCTAACTATGGCTACACCTTC
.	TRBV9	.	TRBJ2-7	CASSVAPTGLYEQYF	TGTGCCAGCAGCGTAGCTCCGACAGGTCTCTACGAGCAGTACTTC
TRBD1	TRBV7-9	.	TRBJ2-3	CASSLERQGTDTQYF	TGTGCCAGCAGCTTGGAACGACAGGGGACAGATACGCAGTATTTT
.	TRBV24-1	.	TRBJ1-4	CATSEGTGRRGEKLFF	TGTGCCACCAGTGAGGGGACGGGGAGGCGCGGTGAAAAACTGTTTTTT